These 14 T cell receptor beta chains share one sample of origin, sequenced in a study of T-cell reconstitution after alpha-beta-depleted transplantation in children. Library preparation (for TCRbeta) was performed with unique molecular identifiers. TCRdb reprocessed the PCR reads via MiXCR and lists one record per CDR3 protein. The table lists 700,000 to 950,000 distinct CDR3 sequences, roughly 15% of them singletons. Sequenced here: PBMCs, mostly from graft donor cells, sampled 360 days after TCRalphabeta/CD19-depleted stem cell transplant. The receptors come from a male patient younger than 18 who had a stem cell transplant for acute lymphoblastic leukemia, so the T cells may come from the graft donor.

In this sample, this clonotype turned up a few times. The V gene is TRBV20-1, the J gene TRBJ2-3; no definite D call. Germline V gene data show CDR1 as DFQATT and CDR2 as SNEGSKA (reference sequence). Trimming stripped 0 bases from V and 2 bases from J, with 9 bases between. The CDR3 loop spans 14 amino acids. CDR3 in amino acids: CSARDTAYTDTQYF. The CDR3 nucleotides are TGCAGTGCTAGAGATACCGCCTACACAGATACGCAGTATTTT.

This clonotype occurred many times. This chain uses TRBV5-1 with TRBJ2-7; possible D gene TRBD2, 5 bases. Germline CDR1 SGHRS, CDR2 YFSETQ. Trimming pared 1 base from V and 2 bases from J, leaving 16 bases between. This CDR3 has 16 residues. The CDR3 bases are TGCGCCAGCAGCTTGACTTTGAGGGAACTCACCTACGAGCAGTACTTC. It codes for CASSLTLRELTYEQYF.

This clonotype was observed many times. This chain connects TRBV12-3 or TRBV12-4 to TRBJ2-1, with D possibly being TRBD1 (5 bases). This CDR3 is built from 17 residues. V lost 6 bases and J lost 2, with 20 bases in between. Written as DNA, the CDR3 is TGTGCCAGCAGGCTAGGGGTACAGGCACAGGCCTACAATGAGCAGTTCTTC. Translated, it gives CASRLGVQAQAYNEQFF.

In its sample, this clonotype was seen a few times. The J gene is TRBJ1-2, the V gene TRBV12-3 or TRBV12-4; 10 positions match TRBD1. V shed 4 bases and J 3 bases; nucleotides not matched to a gene: 5. This CDR3 comprises 15 residues. The CDR3 region has the DNA TGTGCCAGCAGTTCCCGGGACAGGGGATACTATGGCTACACCTTC. This codes for CASSSRDRGYYGYTF.

This clonotype appeared many times. V and J are TRBV12-3 or TRBV12-4 and TRBJ2-2; 9 bases are shared with TRBD2. The CDR3 totals 14 residues. J lost 6 bases, V lost 3 bases, and 2 bases had no gene match. This CDR3 is CASSLTSGPGELFF. As DNA, the CDR3 is TGTGCCAGCAGTTTGACTAGCGGTCCCGGGGAGCTGTTTTTT.

This clonotype was found many times. The chain carries TRBV12-3 or TRBV12-4 and TRBJ1-2; D call uncertain. Trimming took 3 bases from V and 6 from J, leaving 2 bases between them. The CDR3 covers 10 residues. CDR3 coding DNA: TGTGCCAGCAGTTTGCATGGCTACACCTTC. Translated, it gives CASSLHGYTF.

The V and J genes are TRBV5-6 and TRBJ1-5; D call uncertain. This CDR3 region has 15 residues. Germline CDR1 is SGHDT and CDR2 is YYEEEE. The ends were cut back, 2 bases at V and 7 bases at J, with 16 bases in the middle. CDR3 residues: CASSFSPDEDQPQHF. DNA for the CDR3: TGTGCCAGCAGCTTTTCCCCCGACGAGGACCAGCCCCAGCATTTT.

This clonotype was detected many times. The chain carries TRBV20-1 and TRBJ1-1, with a weak D call TRBD1 (5 bases). The CDR3 has 11 residues. V was clipped by 7 bases and J by 1 base, with 7 bases between them. In germline, CDR1 is DFQATT, CDR2 SNEGSKA (reference sequence). CDR3 loop: CSGQGNTEAFF. Written as DNA, the CDR3 is TGCAGTGGCCAGGGGAACACTGAAGCTTTCTTT.

In this sample, this clonotype turned up a few times. This chain joins TRBV7-9 and TRBJ2-7, with TRBD2 identical over 11 bases. J lost 2 bases, V lost 5 bases, and 8 bases had no gene match. Germline CDR1 reads SEHNR; CDR2 reads FQNEAQ (reference sequence). The CDR3 runs 16 residues. The CDR3 is CASSPSGRREAYEQYF. The CDR3, as DNA: TGTGCCAGCAGCCCTAGCGGGAGGCGGGAGGCCTACGAGCAGTACTTC.

In this sample, this clonotype turned up a few times. The chain recombines TRBV7-8 with TRBJ1-5; D unclear. V was clipped by 3 bases and J by 10 bases, with 16 bases between them. CDR3 size: 14 residues. From germline, CDR1 is SGHVS and CDR2 FQNEAQ. The CDR3: CASSFGRQSVPQHF. The DNA for the CDR3 is TGTGCCAGCAGCTTCGGCCGTCAGAGTGTTCCCCAGCATTTT. Filled out from reference TRBV7-8 and TRBJ1-5, the complete variable domain reads GAGVSQSPRYKVAKRGQDVALRCDPISGHVSLFWYQQALGQGPEFLTYFQNEAQLDKSGLPSDRFFAERPEGSVSTLKIQRTQQEDSAVYLCASSFGRQSVPQHFGDGTRLSIL.

The sample holds a few counts of this clonotype. V is TRBV3-1 and J is TRBJ1-6, with unresolved D. V dropped 6 bases and J dropped 15 bases, with 12 bases sitting between them. This CDR3 comprises 11 residues. CDR1 is LGHDT and CDR2 is YNNKEL in the germline V gene (reference sequence). The CDR3 protein is CASSYGVFLHF. The CDR3 DNA follows: TGTGCCAGCAGTTACGGGGTCTTCCTCCACTTT.

This clonotype was counted between two and nine times. CDR3 region: CASSPGLAEGYEQYF. CDR3 DNA sequence: TGCGCCAGCAGCCCCGGACTAGCGGAGGGCTACGAGCAGTACTTC. The V call is TRBV4-1, the J call TRBJ2-7; 10 bases align to TRBD2. The germline V gene encodes CDR1 MGHRA and CDR2 YSYEKL. After removal of 4 bases from V and 3 bases from J, the junction contained 6 bases not matched to a gene. CDR3 length: 15 residues.

The sample holds many counts of this clonotype. J is TRBJ1-1 and V is TRBV29-1; D may be TRBD1 (5 bases). From germline, CDR1 is SQVTM and CDR2 ANQGSEA. V was pared by 4 bases and J by 1 base, with 13 bases between. This CDR3 has 14 amino acids. In nucleotides, the CDR3 is TGCAGCGTTGTTAAGGGGAGTGCGAACACTGAAGCTTTCTTT. It encodes CSVVKGSANTEAFF.

The table lists this clonotype with a few counts. The gene calls are TRBV20-1 and TRBJ2-1, with 9 bases lining up with TRBD2. Unmatched junction bases numbered 12, after V lost 0 bases and J lost 0 bases. Germline CDR1 and CDR2: DFQATT and SNEGSKA (reference sequence). This CDR3 has 19 amino acids. The CDR3 protein is CSARDRLAGKGSSYNEQFF. CDR3 nucleotides: TGCAGTGCTAGAGATCGGCTAGCGGGGAAGGGGAGCTCCTACAATGAGCAGTTCTTC.